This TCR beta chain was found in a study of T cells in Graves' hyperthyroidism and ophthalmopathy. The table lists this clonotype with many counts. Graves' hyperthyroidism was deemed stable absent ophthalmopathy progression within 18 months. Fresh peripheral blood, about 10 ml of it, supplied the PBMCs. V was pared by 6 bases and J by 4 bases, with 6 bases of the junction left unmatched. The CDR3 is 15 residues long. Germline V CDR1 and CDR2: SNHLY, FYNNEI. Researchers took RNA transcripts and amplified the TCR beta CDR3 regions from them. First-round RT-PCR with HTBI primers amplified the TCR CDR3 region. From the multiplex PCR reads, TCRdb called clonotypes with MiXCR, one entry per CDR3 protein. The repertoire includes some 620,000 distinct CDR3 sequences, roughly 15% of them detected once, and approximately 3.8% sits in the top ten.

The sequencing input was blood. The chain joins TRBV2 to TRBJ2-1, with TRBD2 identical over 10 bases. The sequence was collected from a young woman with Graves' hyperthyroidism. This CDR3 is CASRDLAGVYNEQFF. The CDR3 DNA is TGTGCCAGCAGGGATCTAGCGGGAGTGTACAATGAGCAGTTCTTC.